This paragraph covers one T cell receptor beta chain sequence. The clone's antigen remains unknown. One base away there is no much larger clone; base qualities are not given. The data derive from a study of blood T cell repertoires in COVID-19 (dated by TCRdb to about 2020). For the study in its entirety: Samples covering the acute and convalescent phases of COVID-19 were provided by collaborators in the United States, Italy and Spain. The material from the prospective study consisted of cDNA or gDNA derived from T cells, B-cell-depleted T cells, or PBMCs. The dataset comprised deeply sampled blood TCRbeta repertoires from subjects exposed to, actively infected with, or recovered from COVID-19. The repertoires were made available in a free public database intended to serve as a resource for research on the immune response to SARS-CoV-2. The samples were drawn from two sources: the first 160 participants of the ongoing ImmuneRACE study, and about 1,300 subjects contributed by 6 global collaborators. Sample metadata almost always included a de-identified subject ID, COVID-19 status, age in years and sex. Where available, HLA class I and class II types were obtained from metadata supplied by the sample provider rather than from assay-based typing. General study outcomes and caveats: Clinical and demographic metadata were provided uncurated, with the amount varying by source and participant.

CDR1 and CDR2 are drawn from the germline V gene: MNHEY, SVGEGT. From V the trimming removes 6 bases and from J it removes 7 bases, while the gene matches leave 9 bases of the junction unaccounted for. The CDR3 runs 14 amino acids, cysteine and phenylalanine included. Kept here is only the CDR3 DNA, which spans 42 bases and is read in frame from base 1. TCRbeta CDR3 regions were amplified from genomic DNA by means of the immunoSEQ Assay, a bias-controlled multiplex PCR. Per the original workflow: The number of nucleated cells in each sample was estimated by amplification of reference gene primers within the assay. To quantify the absolute abundance of each unique TCRbeta CDR3 rearrangement, sequence reads were collapsed and filtered. For each sample, productive Simpson clonality was calculated by taking the square root of Simpson's diversity index across productive rearrangements. Not all clones reach the TCRdb copy of this immuneACCESS table, which keeps in-frame sequences only. Checked studies attribute under half of the gap to unresolved V genes and leave the rest unexplained. Clone size and V and J calls were adopted from that table, with D and trimming inferred from the DNA. The sample yields under 200,000 clones; roughly nine tenths were counted once. The top ten clonotypes cover less than 3.5% of the sample.

Whole blood was collected in K2EDTA tubes by collaborating institutions according to the institutions' own protocols. For TCRbeta analysis, collaborators shipped samples as frozen whole blood, isolated PBMCs, or DNA extracted from either of those sample types. Material for sequencing was peripheral blood. This clonotype was obtained from a man between 65 and 85 years old with acute or convalescent COVID-19. The chain is encoded by TRBV6-2 or TRBV6-3 joined to TRBJ2-1, with 7 junctional bases fitting TRBD2. CDR3 reads: CASSWEGLRNEQFF. The DNA sequence is given as TGTGCCAGCAGCTGGGAGGGGCTAAGGAATGAGCAGTTCTTC.